A single sample gave rise to the 10 T cell receptor beta chains below, sequenced in a study of cytomegalovirus exposure and HLA in healthy donors (dated by TCRdb to about 2017). The library was obtained by the immunoSEQ multiplex PCR assay. For the multiplex PCR, a mixture combining 60 forward primers for TCR Vbeta segments and 13 reverse primers for TCR Jbeta segments was used. The table was pulled from immuneACCESS by TCRdb, which kept in-frame rearrangements only. Such tables lose some clones; where checked, under half of the loss comes from unresolved V genes, and the rest has no known cause. Present in this sample are roughly 180,000 clones, about four fifths of which were seen just once. Of the sample, around 5% falls within the top ten clones. The source material was PBMCs. Receptors originate from a girl aged 5 to 17 in good health and CMV-seropositive.

The chain combines TRBV10-3 with TRBJ2-1; D is possibly TRBD2 (6 bases). The CDR3 runs to 14 residues. Germline V gene data show CDR1 as ENHRY and CDR2 as SYGVKD. Trimming removed 3 bases at V and 5 bases at J, with 11 bases between. CDR3 region: CAISELTRHNEQFF. CDR3 bases: TGTGCCATCAGTGAACTGACTAGACACAATGAGCAGTTCTTC.

This chain uses TRBV5-4 with TRBJ1-2, with TRBD1 matching 10 bases. This CDR3 has 17 amino acids. Germline CDR1 SGHNT, CDR2 YYREEE (reference sequence). V shed 5 bases and J 1 base; nucleotides not matched to a gene: 11. The CDR3 DNA sequence: TGTGCCAGCAGGCCCCGGGACAGGGGAAGTCTTAACTATGGCTACACCTTC. Translating gives CASRPRDRGSLNYGYTF.

This chain connects TRBV28 to TRBJ1-5, with D uncertain. Germline V CDR1 and CDR2: MDHEN, SYDVKM. Deletions cut 5 bases from V and 6 bases from J, with 11 bases between. The CDR3 totals 13 residues. CDR3 in amino acids: CASSLVRSQPQHF. The CDR3 nucleotides are TGTGCCAGCAGTCTCGTCAGATCTCAGCCCCAGCATTTT. Filled out from reference TRBV28 and TRBJ1-5, the complete variable domain reads DVKVTQSSRYLVKRTGEKVFLECVQDMDHENMFWYRQDPGLGLRLIYFSYDVKMKEKGDIPEGYSVSREKKERFSLILESASTNQTSMYLCASSLVRSQPQHFGDGTRLSIL.

The chain combines TRBV6-1 with TRBJ1-3, with TRBD1 as a possible D gene (6 bases). The CDR3 totals 17 residues. The ends were cut back, 4 bases at V and 1 base at J, with 17 bases in the middle. The V gene's germline CDR1 is MNHNS and CDR2 SASEGT. CDR3 residues: CASSAGAGALSGNTIYF. The CDR3 bases are TGTGCCAGCAGTGCAGGAGCGGGGGCTCTGTCTGGAAACACCATATATTTT.

With regard to this clone: One end of the junction is discordant with germline, which a read error may explain. This chain links TRBV10-3 with TRBJ1-3, with D uncertain. This CDR3 region has 18 residues. Germline assignment: CDR1 ENHRY and CDR2 SYGVKD. The DNA of the CDR3 is TGTGCCATCAGTGCCGGATTGGGAGCACTAACCTCTGGAAGCACCATATATTTT. It codes for CAISAGLGALTSGSTIYF.

The V and J genes are TRBV5-1 and TRBJ2-7; TRBD1 aligns across 7 bases. Losses at the gene ends were 4 bases for V and 13 bases for J; bases not matched to a gene: 8. Germline assignment: CDR1 SGHRS and CDR2 YFSETQ. CDR3 length: 11 amino acids. CDR3 sequence (DNA): TGCGCCAGCAGCCTCGGGACAGCTTACTACTTC. As protein: CASSLGTAYYF.

V gene TRBV28 combines with J gene TRBJ1-5, with TRBD1 as a possible D gene (5 bases). Germline V lookup: CDR1 MDHEN, CDR2 SYDVKM. The ends were cut back, 9 bases at V and 5 bases at J, with 11 bases in the middle. CDR3 size: 12 residues. Written as DNA, the CDR3 is TGTGCCAGTGGGGGGGGTTATCAGCCCCAGCATTTT. Translated, it gives CASGGGYQPQHF.

This chain uses TRBV6-6 with TRBJ1-6; maybe TRBD1 (6 bases). V was clipped by 7 bases and J by 9 bases, with 19 bases between them. The CDR3 spans 15 residues. CDR1 and CDR2 (germline): MNHNY, SVGAGI (reference sequence). Written as DNA, the CDR3 is TGTGCCAGCACCCAAGGGGGGGGAGGTAGTTCACCCCTCCACTTT. This sequence encodes CASTQGGGGSSPLHF.

The CDR3 DNA follows: TGTGCCGCGTCCAGGGTAGGCTCCTACAATGAGCAGTTCTTC. This translates into CAASRVGSYNEQFF. This rearrangement joins TRBV6-4 to TRBJ2-1, with TRBD1 as a possible D gene (5 bases). The CDR3 runs 14 residues. Per germline, CDR1 MRHNA and CDR2 SNTAGT. V lost 11 bases to trimming and J lost 0 bases, with 14 bases between them.

CDR3 nucleotide sequence: TGTGCCAGCAGCTTCGGGACGGGGGATGGAGGTGGCTACACCTTC. Its translation: CASSFGTGDGGGYTF. J is TRBJ1-2 and V is TRBV11-2; D is possibly TRBD1 (5 bases). The CDR3 totals 15 residues. Germline assignment: CDR1 SGHAT and CDR2 FQNNGV. V was trimmed by 3 bases and J by 7 bases, leaving 18 bases between them.